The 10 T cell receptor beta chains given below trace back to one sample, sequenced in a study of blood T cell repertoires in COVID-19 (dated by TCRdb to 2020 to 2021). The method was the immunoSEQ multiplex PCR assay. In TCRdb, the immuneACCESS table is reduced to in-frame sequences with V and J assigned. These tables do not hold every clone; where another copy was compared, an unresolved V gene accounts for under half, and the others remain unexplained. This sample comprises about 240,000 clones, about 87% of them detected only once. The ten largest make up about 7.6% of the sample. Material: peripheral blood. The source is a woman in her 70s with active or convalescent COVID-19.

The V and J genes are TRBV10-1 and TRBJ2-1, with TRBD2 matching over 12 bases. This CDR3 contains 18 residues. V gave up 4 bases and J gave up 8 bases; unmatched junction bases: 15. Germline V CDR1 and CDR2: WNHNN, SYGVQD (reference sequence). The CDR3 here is CASSGGLAGGRGRDEQFF. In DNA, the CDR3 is TGCGCCAGCAGTGGTGGGCTAGCGGGGGGGCGTGGAAGGGATGAGCAGTTCTTC.

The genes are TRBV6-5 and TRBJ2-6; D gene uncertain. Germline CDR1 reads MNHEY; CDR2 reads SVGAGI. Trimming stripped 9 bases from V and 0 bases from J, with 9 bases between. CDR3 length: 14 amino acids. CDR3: CASCLYSGANVLTF. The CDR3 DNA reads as TGTGCCAGTTGTTTATACTCTGGGGCCAACGTCCTGACTTTC.

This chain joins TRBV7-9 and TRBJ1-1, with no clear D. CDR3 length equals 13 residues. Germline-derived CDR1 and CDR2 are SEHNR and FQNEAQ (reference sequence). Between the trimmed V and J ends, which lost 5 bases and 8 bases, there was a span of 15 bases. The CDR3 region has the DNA TGTGCCAGCAGCCCTTCCCAAGAAGCCGAAGCTTTCTTT. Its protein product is CASSPSQEAEAFF.

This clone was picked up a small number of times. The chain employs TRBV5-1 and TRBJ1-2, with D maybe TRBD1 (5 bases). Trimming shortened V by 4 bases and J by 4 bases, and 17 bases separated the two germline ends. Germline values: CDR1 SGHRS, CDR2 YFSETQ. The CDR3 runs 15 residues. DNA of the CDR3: TGCGCCAGCAGCCCCGGGACTCTCCGGGGCTATGGCTACACCTTC. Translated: CASSPGTLRGYGYTF.

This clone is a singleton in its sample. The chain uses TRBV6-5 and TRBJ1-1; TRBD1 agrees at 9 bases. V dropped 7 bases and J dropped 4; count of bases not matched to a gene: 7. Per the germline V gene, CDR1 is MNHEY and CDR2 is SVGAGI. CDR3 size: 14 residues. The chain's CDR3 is CASNRGRGGTEAFF. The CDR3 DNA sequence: TGTGCCAGCAACAGGGGGCGAGGAGGCACTGAAGCTTTCTTT.

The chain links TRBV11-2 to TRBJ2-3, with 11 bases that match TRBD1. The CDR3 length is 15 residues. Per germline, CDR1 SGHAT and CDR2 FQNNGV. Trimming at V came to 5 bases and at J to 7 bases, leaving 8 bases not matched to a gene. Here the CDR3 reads CASSDRDRGVYTQYF. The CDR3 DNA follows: TGTGCCAGCAGCGACCGGGACAGGGGGGTATATACGCAGTATTTT.

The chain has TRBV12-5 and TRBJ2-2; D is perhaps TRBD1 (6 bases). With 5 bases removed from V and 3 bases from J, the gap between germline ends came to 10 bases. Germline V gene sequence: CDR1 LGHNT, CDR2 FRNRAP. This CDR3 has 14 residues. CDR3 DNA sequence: TGTGCTAGTGGTGTCAGGGGCCACACCGGGGAGCTGTTTTTT. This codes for CASGVRGHTGELFF.

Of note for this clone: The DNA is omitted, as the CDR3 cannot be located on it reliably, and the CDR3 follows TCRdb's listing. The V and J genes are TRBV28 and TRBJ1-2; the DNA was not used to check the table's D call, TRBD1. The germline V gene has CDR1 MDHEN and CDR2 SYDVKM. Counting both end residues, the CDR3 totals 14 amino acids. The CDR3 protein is CASSFGQGSVNHTF.

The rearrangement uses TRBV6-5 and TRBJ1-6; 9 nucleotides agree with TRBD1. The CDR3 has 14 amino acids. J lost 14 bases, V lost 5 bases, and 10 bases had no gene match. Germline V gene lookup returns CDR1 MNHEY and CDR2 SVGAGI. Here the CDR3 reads CASSPGQGMGSLHF. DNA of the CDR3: TGTGCCAGCAGTCCCGGACAGGGGATGGGTTCCCTCCACTTT.

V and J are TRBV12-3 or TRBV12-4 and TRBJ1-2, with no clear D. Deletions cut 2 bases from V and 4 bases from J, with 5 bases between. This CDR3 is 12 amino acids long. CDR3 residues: CASSLNRYGYTF. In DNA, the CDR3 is TGTGCCAGCAGTTTAAATCGCTATGGCTACACCTTC.